Listed below are T cell receptor beta chains from one sample, sequenced in a study of blood T cell repertoires in COVID-19. Method: immunoSEQ multiplex PCR; TCRdb's copy keeps in-frame clones and lacks some. This sample yields around 73,000 clones, of which 75% to 80% are seen a single time; approximately 2.1% belongs to the top ten. Source material: peripheral blood. Receptor source: a man between 70 and 80 years old with COVID-19, enrolled during active disease. Both conserved end residues are part of each CDR3. The D gene is left open where the match is weak. A row's size may be missing; if present it is once, few, many or a size class.

>TRBD2|TRBV3-1/TRBV3-2|.|16|TRBJ2-7
CASSQGLAGGRVEQYF
TGTGCCAGCAGCCAGGGTCTAGCGGGAGGGCGGGTCGAGCAGTACTTC
>.|TRBV7-2|once|17|TRBJ2-1
CASSSIPGASPYNEQFF
TGTGCCAGCAGCTCAATCCCGGGAGCAAGCCCCTACAATGAGCAGTTCTTC
>.|TRBV18|.|12|TRBJ2-7
CASSPGSYEQYF
TGTGCCAGCTCACCGGGCAGCTACGAGCAGTACTTC
>.|TRBV29-1|.|14|TRBJ2-6
CSVSEGSGANVLTF
TGCAGCGTTTCGGAGGGCTCTGGGGCCAACGTCCTGACTTTC
>.|TRBV15|.|15|TRBJ1-5
CATSREGGQGQPQHF
TGTGCCACCAGCAGAGAGGGGGGGCAGGGCCAGCCCCAGCATTTT
>TRBD1|TRBV7-8|.|17|TRBJ2-2
CASSSPRDRGVTGELFF
TGTGCCAGCAGCTCCCCCCGGGACAGGGGTGTCACCGGGGAGCTGTTTTTT
>TRBD2|TRBV5-8|once|17|TRBJ2-1
CASSPGTSGISYNEQFF
TGTGCCAGCAGTCCCGGGACTAGCGGGATCTCCTACAATGAGCAGTTCTTC
>.|TRBV6-5|.|13|TRBJ2-7
CASPGEGHYEQYF
TGTGCCAGTCCAGGGGAGGGGCACTACGAGCAGTACTTC
>.|TRBV7-9|.|15|TRBJ1-1
CASSLTAGKNTEAFF
TGTGCCAGCAGCTTAACGGCAGGGAAGAACACTGAAGCTTTCTTT
>TRBD1|TRBV7-2|.|15|TRBJ2-4
CASSQSGQGRDIQYF
TGTGCCAGCAGCCAATCTGGACAGGGCCGTGACATTCAGTACTTC
>TRBD2|TRBV6-5|.|14|TRBJ2-5
CASGLAGGRETQYF
TGTGCCAGCGGACTAGCGGGAGGGCGGGAGACCCAGTACTTC
>TRBD2|TRBV7-2|once|14|TRBJ2-7
CASSLSGSNHEQYF
TGTGCCAGCAGCTTAAGCGGGAGTAACCACGAGCAGTACTTC
>TRBD1|TRBV6-5|.|14|TRBJ1-2
CASIRTGLVYGYTF
TGTGCCAGCATCCGGACAGGTTTGGTCTATGGCTACACCTTC
>TRBD1|TRBV5-4|medium-sized|18|TRBJ2-7
CASSSRDRAIPKPYEQYF
TGTGCCAGCAGCTCCCGGGACAGGGCCATCCCGAAACCCTACGAGCAGTACTTC
>TRBD1|TRBV29-1|few|13|TRBJ2-7
CSVRTGASYEQYF
TGCAGCGTAAGGACAGGGGCCTCCTACGAGCAGTACTTC
>.|TRBV5-1|.|15|TRBJ1-1
CASSSGFSLNTEAFF
TGCGCCAGCAGCTCAGGGTTTTCGTTGAACACTGAAGCTTTCTTT
>.|TRBV6-2/TRBV6-3|.|21|TRBJ2-1
CASSALLSATIRPGVYNEQFF
TGTGCCAGCAGTGCACTCCTATCGGCGACTATCCGCCCGGGGGTTTACAATGAGCAGTTCTTC
>.|TRBV18|.|14|TRBJ2-7
CASSPPGHLYEQYF
TGTGCCAGCTCACCACCGGGACATCTCTACGAGCAGTACTTC
>.|TRBV19|.|15|TRBJ2-5
CASSIDQADQETQYF
TGTGCCAGTAGTATAGATCAGGCAGACCAAGAGACCCAGTACTTC
>.|TRBV5-5|.|13|TRBJ2-1
CASSLTGVLEQFF
TGTGCCAGCAGCTTGACTGGAGTTCTTGAGCAGTTCTTC
>.|TRBV27|.|15|TRBJ1-1
CASSLSAGLNTEAFF
TGTGCCAGCAGTTTATCTGCAGGTTTGAACACTGAAGCTTTCTTT
>.|TRBV4-3|.|16|TRBJ2-7
CASSQTPRGALYEQYF
TGCGCCAGCAGCCAAACCCCCAGGGGAGCGCTCTACGAGCAGTACTTC
>.|TRBV11-2|few|15|TRBJ1-4
CASSLSGLFNEKLFF
TGTGCCAGCAGCTTATCAGGGTTGTTTAATGAAAAACTGTTTTTT
>TRBD2|TRBV2|once|15|TRBJ2-7
CASSEGPGGEYEQYF
TGTGCCAGCAGTGAAGGACCGGGAGGGGAGTACGAGCAGTACTTC
>.|TRBV19|.|18|TRBJ2-7
CASSRRRQSGPHHYEQYF
TGTGCCAGTAGTAGGAGAAGGCAATCGGGTCCACATCACTACGAGCAGTACTTC
>TRBD1|TRBV27|few|15|TRBJ1-6
CASSFTRGRSSPLHF
TGTGCCAGCAGTTTTACCAGGGGGCGAAGCTCACCCCTCCACTTT
>TRBD1|TRBV29-1|.|12|TRBJ1-5
CSVETGSQPQHF
TGCAGCGTTGAGACAGGGAGTCAGCCCCAGCATTTT
>.|TRBV11-2|.|13|TRBJ2-7
CASSWTDYYEQYF
TGTGCCAGCAGCTGGACGGACTACTACGAGCAGTACTTC
>.|TRBV24-1|.|14|TRBJ2-2
CATSELGGTGELFF
TGTGCCACCAGTGAATTAGGAGGAACCGGGGAGCTGTTTTTT
>TRBD1|TRBV13|medium-sized|14|TRBJ2-1
CASSPWDSYNEQFF
TGTGCCAGCAGCCCCTGGGACAGTTACAATGAGCAGTTCTTC
>.|TRBV7-2|.|14|TRBJ1-5
CASSLVFSNQPQHF
TGTGCCAGCAGCTTAGTCTTTAGCAATCAGCCCCAGCATTTT
>TRBD1|TRBV24-1|.|18|TRBJ2-2
CATSDRQGATGNTGELFF
TGTGCCACCAGTGATCGACAGGGGGCGACGGGTAACACCGGGGAGCTGTTTTTT
>TRBD1|TRBV4-1|.|17|TRBJ2-7
CASSQGLRTGGFYEQYF
TGCGCCAGCAGCCAAGGCTTGAGGACAGGGGGCTTTTACGAGCAGTACTTC